These 5 T cell receptor beta chains share one sample of origin, sequenced in a study of cytomegalovirus exposure and HLA in healthy donors. It was with 60 Vbeta and 13 Jbeta primers that the PCR ran. The table came from immunoSEQ multiplex PCR; TCRdb's copy has only in-frame clones and leaves some out. The table lists over 200,000 clones, around 80% of them singletons. The sample comprised PBMCs. Every receptor here comes from a middle-aged woman in good health and CMV-seronegative.

The chain links TRBV7-9 to TRBJ1-4, with D maybe TRBD1 (5 bases). This CDR3 has 19 amino acids. Germline CDR1 and CDR2: SEHNR and FQNEAQ (reference sequence). The ends were cut back, 5 bases at V and 8 bases at J, with 30 bases in the middle. The CDR3 region is CASSLRRAMGPTGLEKLFF. In DNA form, the CDR3 reads TGTGCCAGCAGCCTCCGTCGGGCTATGGGGCCGACCGGTCTGGAAAAACTGTTTTTT.

The V gene is TRBV5-5, the J gene TRBJ2-5; a possible D gene is TRBD2 (6 bases). Per germline, CDR1 SGHKS and CDR2 YYEKEE (reference sequence). Trimming shortened V by 0 bases and J by 5 bases, and 20 bases separated the two germline ends. The length of the CDR3 is 17 residues. The CDR3 nucleotides read TGTGCCAGCAGCTTGGAGTTCGGTGGGGGAGGCTGGGAGACCCAGTACTTC. It yields the protein CASSLEFGGGGWETQYF.

This sequence joins TRBV5-4 and TRBJ1-6; D might be TRBD1 (5 bases). V was clipped by 4 bases and J by 7 bases, with 12 bases between them. Looked up from germline, CDR1 is SGHNT and CDR2 is YYREEE (reference sequence). This CDR3 has 14 amino acids. CDR3 sequence: CASSTARQNSPLHF. The CDR3 DNA reads TGTGCCAGCAGCACAGCCCGACAGAATTCACCCCTCCACTTT.

The chain uses TRBV29-1 and TRBJ1-2, with 10 bases identical to TRBD1. CDR1 is SQVTM, CDR2 ANQGSEA, per germline. The CDR3 is 15 residues long. V was clipped by 4 bases and J by 1 base; unmatched bases: 6. CDR3 loop: CSVAGTGEDNYGYTF. CDR3 DNA: TGCAGCGTTGCGGGGACAGGGGAAGATAACTATGGCTACACCTTC.

This clone was counted between two and nine times. This chain joins TRBV19 and TRBJ1-4, with TRBD1 identical over 8 bases. The CDR3 extends over 12 amino acids. CDR1 and CDR2 (germline): LNHDA, SQIVND (reference sequence). V shed 8 bases, J shed 8 bases, and the junction held 4 bases outside the gene matches. The CDR3: CASADRGEKLFF. CDR3 sequence (DNA): TGTGCCAGTGCTGACAGGGGCGAAAAACTGTTTTTT.